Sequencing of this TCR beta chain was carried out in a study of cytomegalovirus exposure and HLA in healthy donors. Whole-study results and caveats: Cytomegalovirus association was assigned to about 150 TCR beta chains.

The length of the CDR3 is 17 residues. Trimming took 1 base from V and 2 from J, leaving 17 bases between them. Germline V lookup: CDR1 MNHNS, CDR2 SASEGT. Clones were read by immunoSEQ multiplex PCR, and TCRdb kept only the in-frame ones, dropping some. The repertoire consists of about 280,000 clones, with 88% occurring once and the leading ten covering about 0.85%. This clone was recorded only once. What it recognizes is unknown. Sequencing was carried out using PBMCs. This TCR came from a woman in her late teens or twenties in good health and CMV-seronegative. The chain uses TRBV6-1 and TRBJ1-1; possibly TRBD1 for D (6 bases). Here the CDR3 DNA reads TGTGCCAGCAGTGAAGGGTGGGGGCACGGAGGAAACACTGAAGCTTTCTTT. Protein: CASSEGWGHGGNTEAFF.